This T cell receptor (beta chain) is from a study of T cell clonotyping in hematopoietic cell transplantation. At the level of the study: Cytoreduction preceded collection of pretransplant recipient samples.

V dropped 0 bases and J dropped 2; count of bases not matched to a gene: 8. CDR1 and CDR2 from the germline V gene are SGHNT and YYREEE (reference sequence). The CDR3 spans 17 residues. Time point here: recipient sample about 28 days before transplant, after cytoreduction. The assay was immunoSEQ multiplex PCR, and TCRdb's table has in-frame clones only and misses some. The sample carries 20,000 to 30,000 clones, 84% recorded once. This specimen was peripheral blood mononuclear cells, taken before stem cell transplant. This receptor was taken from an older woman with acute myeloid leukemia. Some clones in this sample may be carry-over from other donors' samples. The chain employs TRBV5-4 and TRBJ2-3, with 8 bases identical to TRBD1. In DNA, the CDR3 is TGTGCCAGCAGCTTGGCCGGGACAGGAGGAAACACAGATACGCAGTATTTT. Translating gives CASSLAGTGGNTDTQYF.